The 16 T cell receptor beta chains below come from one sample, sequenced in a study of human T cells and chemical hapten exposure. TCRdb re-derived calls from the RACE reads in MiXCR, one entry per CDR3 protein. This table has tens of thousands of distinct CDR3 sequences, over 9.5% appearing once. The time point is: pre-sensitization, week 0. Treatment noted: therapeutic diphenylcyclopropenone sensitization with weekly scalp DPC. The sequencing used whole blood, collected in connection with sensitization to the hapten diphenylcyclopropenone (DPC). The receptor set was obtained from a man aged 30-40 years with alopecia areata. Some clones in this sample may be carry-over from other donors' samples.

In this sample, this clonotype turned up a few times. The V call is TRBV6-1, the J call TRBJ2-5; D perhaps matches TRBD1 (6 bases). V was clipped by 1 base and J by 2 bases, with 14 bases between them. The CDR3 is 16 amino acids. Germline V lookup: CDR1 MNHNS, CDR2 SASEGT. The CDR3 reads CASSEDPGEQQETQYF. The DNA for the CDR3 is TGTGCCAGCAGTGAAGATCCAGGGGAGCAACAAGAGACCCAGTACTTC.

This clonotype was counted only a few times. The chain links TRBV2 to TRBJ2-7; possible D gene TRBD1, 6 bases. CDR3 size: 12 residues. Per germline, CDR1 SNHLY and CDR2 FYNNEI. Trimming removed 10 bases from V and 0 bases from J, with 10 bases in between. The CDR3 sequence: CANGQRSYEQYF. In nucleotides, the CDR3 is TGTGCCAACGGACAGCGCTCCTACGAGCAGTACTTC.

The chain joins TRBV28 to TRBJ1-3, with 7 bases identical to TRBD1. Germline CDR1 is MDHEN and CDR2 is SYDVKM. V shed 4 bases and J 2 bases; nucleotides not matched to a gene: 2. The CDR3 has 14 residues. The CDR3 DNA follows: TGTGCCAGCAGTTATGGACAGGCTGGAAACACCATATATTTT. It codes for CASSYGQAGNTIYF.

This clonotype was counted between two and nine times. In DNA, the CDR3 is TGTGCCAGCAGCTTCCCCGGGACCTACACAGATACGCAGTATTTT. Its translation is CASSFPGTYTDTQYF. This chain joins TRBV13 and TRBJ2-3; D assignment may be TRBD1 or TRBD2 (5 bases each). Per germline, CDR1 PRHDT and CDR2 FYEKMQ (reference sequence). The V and J ends lost 3 bases and 2 bases respectively, with 12 bases between them. The CDR3 totals 15 residues.

The J gene is TRBJ2-6, the V gene TRBV20-1; D remains ambiguous. The CDR3 spans 13 residues. The V and J ends lost 4 bases and 2 bases respectively, with 6 bases between them. Germline CDR1 reads DFQATT; CDR2 reads SNEGSKA (reference sequence). Written as DNA, the CDR3 is TGCAGTGCTACTCCCACTGGGGCCAACGTCCTGACTTTC. As protein: CSATPTGANVLTF.

In nucleotides, the CDR3 is TGCAGTGCTCCAGGACCTGGCGGAGCTTTCTTT. Translation: CSAPGPGGAFF. The V and J genes are TRBV20-1 and TRBJ1-1; the D is unclear. Between the trimmed V and J ends, which lost 5 bases and 10 bases, there was a span of 14 bases. Germline values: CDR1 DFQATT, CDR2 SNEGSKA (reference sequence). The CDR3 length is 11 residues.

Ten or more counts support this clonotype. This chain uses TRBV12-3 or TRBV12-4 with TRBJ1-1, with 8 bases aligning to TRBD1. With V trimmed by 6 bases and J by 5 bases, 2 bases remained unmatched. The CDR3 spans 12 residues. The CDR3 is CASRRQGTEAFF. In DNA, the CDR3 is TGTGCCAGCAGGCGACAGGGGACTGAAGCTTTCTTT.

This rearrangement joins TRBV12-3 or TRBV12-4 to TRBJ2-1, with D unresolved. CDR3 size: 11 residues. V was pared by 10 bases and J by 0 bases, with 4 bases between. CDR3 sequence reads: CATASYNEQFF. The CDR3 bases are TGTGCCACCGCCTCCTACAATGAGCAGTTCTTC.

This clonotype was detected ten times or more. The chain employs TRBV9 and TRBJ1-1, with no clear D. The V end was cut by 2 bases, the J end by 1 base, with 6 bases between. Germline CDR1 is SGDLS and CDR2 is YYNGEE. CDR3 length: 13 amino acids. The CDR3 nucleotides read TGTGCCAGCAGCGTGGACTGGAACACTGAAGCTTTCTTT. This codes for CASSVDWNTEAFF.

Only a few counts were recorded for this clonotype. The genes are TRBV7-8 and TRBJ2-5; no clear D. V was cut by 1 base and J by 4 bases, with 16 bases left in between. The CDR3 length is 16 residues. Looked up from germline, CDR1 is SGHVS and CDR2 is FQNEAQ. This CDR3 reads CASSLVLGLSGETQYF. The DNA for the CDR3 is TGTGCCAGCAGCTTAGTATTAGGATTGAGTGGAGAGACCCAGTACTTC.

This clonotype was seen many times. The J gene is TRBJ2-1, the V gene TRBV6-2 or TRBV6-3; no clear D gene. The CDR3 sequence is 13 residues long. Trimming removed 6 bases at V and 1 base at J, with 7 bases between. The germline V gene has CDR1 MNHEY and CDR2 SVGEGT. The CDR3 region has the DNA TGTGCCAGCAGGCGGAGTTCCTACAATGAGCAGTTCTTC. Translation: CASRRSSYNEQFF.

This clonotype was recorded at least ten times. This chain joins TRBV10-3 and TRBJ1-5; no clear D gene. V lost 6 bases, J lost 9 bases, and 18 bases lay in between. Germline V gives CDR1 ENHRY, CDR2 SYGVKD. The CDR3 loop spans 14 amino acids. This chain's CDR3 is CAISAAERDAPQHF. The CDR3 DNA reads as TGTGCCATCAGCGCAGCCGAACGAGACGCGCCCCAGCATTTT.

This clonotype has ten or more counts. CDR3 in DNA: TGTGCCAGTAGTAAAGACCGGGCGGATACGCAGTATTTT. Protein: CASSKDRADTQYF. The gene calls are TRBV19 and TRBJ2-3; D gene uncertain. The CDR3 has 13 residues. Trimming pared 4 bases from V and 6 bases from J, leaving 11 bases between. Germline CDR1 and CDR2: LNHDA and SQIVND (reference sequence). The full variable domain, rest sourced from reference TRBV19 and TRBJ2-3, is DGGITQSPKYLFRKEGQNVTLSCEQNLNHDAMYWYRQDPGQGLRLIYYSQIVNDFQKGDIAEGYSVSREKKESFPLTVTSAQKNPTAFYLCASSKDRADTQYFGPGTRLTVL.

V usage is TRBV28 and J usage is TRBJ2-5; possibly TRBD1 for D (7 bases). Germline V lookup: CDR1 MDHEN, CDR2 SYDVKM. The CDR3 consists of 14 residues. Trimming removed 6 bases from V and 0 bases from J, with 11 bases in between. The CDR3 spells CASRAGGNQETQYF. CDR3 DNA: TGTGCCAGCAGGGCAGGGGGGAACCAAGAGACCCAGTACTTC.

This clonotype has a count of ten or more. The V and J genes are TRBV6-2 or TRBV6-3 and TRBJ2-1, with a possible D match to TRBD2 (6 bases). V was trimmed by 2 bases and J by 10 bases, leaving 12 bases between them. Germline V gene sequence: CDR1 MNHEY, CDR2 SVGEGT. The length of the CDR3 is 13 residues. The CDR3 protein is CASSYESGLEQFF. The CDR3 nucleotides read TGTGCCAGCAGTTACGAGAGCGGGTTGGAGCAGTTCTTC.

The V gene is TRBV29-1, the J gene TRBJ2-4, with D perhaps TRBD2 (5 bases). Germline CDR1 reads SQVTM; CDR2 reads ANQGSEA. The CDR3 sequence is 12 residues long. Between the trimmed V and J ends, which lost 1 base and 14 bases, there was a span of 15 bases. The CDR3 is CSVEVRLGVEYF. CDR3 DNA sequence: TGCAGCGTTGAAGTTCGTTTGGGAGTGGAGTACTTC.